Following are 15 T cell receptor beta chains from one sample sequenced in a study of T-cell memory formation after mild COVID-19. In TCRdb, the 5' RACE reads were re-called with MiXCR into one record per CDR3 protein. This sample has around 340,000 distinct CDR3 sequences, with over 13% found just once. The source material was PBMCs or a T cell subset sorted from them (not recorded which). The receptors come from a man between 18 and 29 years old who had mild COVID-19 (a few samples of this study predate the infection). Cell type and time point are not known.

The chain joins TRBV7-3 to TRBJ1-1, with D tentatively TRBD1 (5 bases). The germline V gene encodes CDR1 SGHTA and CDR2 FQGTGA. Trimming took 4 bases from V and 11 from J, leaving 14 bases between them. The length of the CDR3 is 12 residues. CDR3: CASSSSPEGAFF. Here the CDR3 DNA reads TGTGCCAGCAGCTCCTCCCCCGAGGGGGCTTTCTTT. Full variable domain (rest looked up from reference TRBV7-3 and TRBJ1-1): GAGVSQTPSNKVTEKGKYVELRCDPISGHTALYWYRQSLGQGPEFLIYFQGTGAADDSGLPNDRFFAVRPEGSVSTLKIQRTERGDSAVYLCASSSSPEGAFFGQGTRLTVV.

The genes are TRBV28 and TRBJ1-2, with 9 nucleotides matching TRBD1. The J segment lost 7 bases and the V segment lost 5 bases, leaving 5 bases of the junction unmatched. This CDR3 has 13 residues. Germline V gene sequence: CDR1 MDHEN, CDR2 SYDVKM. CDR3 bases: TGTGCCAGCAGTCCGGACAGGGGACGTGGCTACACCTTC. It encodes CASSPDRGRGYTF.

This clonotype was detected ten times or more. The V gene is TRBV7-9, the J gene TRBJ2-1; 8 bases agree with TRBD2. The CDR3 has 15 amino acids. Germline V lookup: CDR1 SEHNR, CDR2 FQNEAQ (reference sequence). The trim removed 3 bases at V and 4 bases at J, leaving 5 bases unmatched. DNA of the CDR3: TGTGCCAGCAGCTTTGGCGGGGGGCCATACAATGAGCAGTTCTTC. Translated, it gives CASSFGGGPYNEQFF.

This rearrangement joins TRBV20-1 to TRBJ2-5, with a tentative D call TRBD2 (6 bases). The CDR3 is 15 amino acids. Trimming pared 4 bases from V and 2 bases from J, leaving 17 bases between. The germline CDR1 and CDR2 sequences are DFQATT and SNEGSKA (reference sequence). The CDR3 nucleotides are TGCAGTGCTATCCTAACGACTAGGGCTCAAGAGACCCAGTACTTC. It translates to CSAILTTRAQETQYF.

V and J are TRBV25-1 and TRBJ1-1, with 7 bases that match TRBD1. V lost 9 bases and J lost 5; bases outside the gene matches: 6. CDR1 is MGHDK, CDR2 SYGVNS, per germline. The CDR3 length is 12 residues. For the CDR3, the DNA is TGTGCCAGTAAGGGACAGAGGACTGAAGCTTTCTTT. As protein: CASKGQRTEAFF. Supplemented by reference TRBV25-1 and TRBJ1-1, the full variable domain reads EADIYQTPRYLVIGTGKKITLECSQTMGHDKMYWYQQDPGMELHLIHYSYGVNSTEKGDLSSESTVSRIRTEHFPLTLESARPSHTSQYLCASKGQRTEAFFGQGTRLTVV.

This clonotype was counted a few times. The V and J genes are TRBV5-1 and TRBJ1-2, with 11 bases fitting TRBD1. J gave up 8 bases and V 4 bases, and 10 bases lay outside the gene matches. This CDR3 has 15 amino acids. Per the germline V gene, CDR1 is SGHRS and CDR2 is YFSETQ. Here the CDR3 DNA reads TGCGCCAGCAGCGGAAGGGGACAGGGGGAGCGAGGCTACACCTTC. This gives the protein CASSGRGQGERGYTF.

This clonotype was seen more than once but under ten times. The chain carries TRBV28 and TRBJ1-5, with D perhaps matching TRBD1 (6 bases). CDR3 length: 16 residues. Germline-derived CDR1 and CDR2 are MDHEN and SYDVKM. V lost 6 bases and J 3 bases, leaving 18 bases between the germline ends. The DNA for the CDR3 is TGTGCCAGCAGATCTGCCGGGACACCCTCCAATCAGCCCCAGCATTTT. It specifies CASRSAGTPSNQPQHF.

This clonotype was recorded many times. V and J are TRBV29-1 and TRBJ2-1; 9 positions match TRBD2. Germline trimming cut 3 bases from V and 1 base from J; bases unmatched to any gene: 7. This CDR3 spans 16 amino acids. The germline gives CDR1 SQVTM, CDR2 ANQGSEA. The CDR3 nucleotides are TGCAGCGTTGACGGGGCTAGCGGGGTTTCCTACAATGAGCAGTTCTTC. Translated: CSVDGASGVSYNEQFF.

The chain joins TRBV6-1 to TRBJ2-2, with a weak D call TRBD2 (6 bases). V was pared by 5 bases and J by 5 bases, with 15 bases between. The CDR3 covers 15 residues. Germline CDR1 reads MNHNS; CDR2 reads SASEGT. DNA of the CDR3: TGTGCCAGCAGTCTCCGAATAGCGGCGACCGGGGAGCTGTTTTTT. Encoded protein: CASSLRIAATGELFF.

This clonotype has only a few counts. The chain recombines TRBV4-3 with TRBJ2-1, with D uncertain. Trimming stripped 4 bases from V and 9 bases from J, with 25 bases between. Germline loops: CDR1 LGHNA, CDR2 YSLEER. The CDR3 extends over 17 amino acids. Here the CDR3 reads CASSLRPPRPVMVEQFF. For the CDR3, the DNA is TGCGCCAGCAGCCTAAGACCGCCGCGCCCGGTGATGGTTGAGCAGTTCTTC.

This sequence joins TRBV10-3 and TRBJ2-2; 9 bases map to TRBD1. The V gene end was trimmed by 6 bases and the J gene end by 5 bases; junction bases not matched to a gene: 13. Germline V gene sequence: CDR1 ENHRY, CDR2 SYGVKD. The CDR3 runs 17 residues. In DNA form, the CDR3 reads TGTGCCATCAGGGAACCCTACAGGGGGCGCCGGACCGGGGAGCTGTTTTTT. This translates into CAIREPYRGRRTGELFF.

This clonotype occurred a few times. The rearrangement uses TRBV7-9 and TRBJ1-2; D remains unclear. Germline V gives CDR1 SEHNR, CDR2 FQNEAQ (reference sequence). This CDR3 spans 13 amino acids. Trimming took off 10 bases at V and 2 bases at J, with 14 bases between the two ends. Here the CDR3 DNA reads TGTGCCACGGACCCTACTCCCAACTATGGCTACACCTTC. Its translation: CATDPTPNYGYTF.

The rearrangement uses TRBV5-1 and TRBJ2-2, with D perhaps matching TRBD2 (5 bases). The CDR3 length is 15 residues. V was clipped by 2 bases and J by 0 bases, with 8 bases between them. CDR1 SGHRS and CDR2 YFSETQ come from the germline V gene. The CDR3 DNA reads TGCGCCAGCAGCTTCCGGACTTCGAACACCGGGGAGCTGTTTTTT. Its translation is CASSFRTSNTGELFF.

CDR3 nucleotides: TGTGCCAGCAGCCAAGAGCGATACTGGGACACTGAAGCTTTCTTT. Translated: CASSQERYWDTEAFF. The genes are TRBV3-1 and TRBJ1-1; D gene uncertain. The CDR3 loop spans 15 amino acids. V was shortened by 0 bases and J by 3 bases, with 11 bases between the two germline ends. Germline V gives CDR1 LGHDT, CDR2 YNNKEL (reference sequence).

The chain carries TRBV12-3 or TRBV12-4 and TRBJ1-3; D may be TRBD1 (6 bases). V was cut by 9 bases and J by 9 bases, with 21 bases left in between. The CDR3 totals 14 residues. This chain's CDR3 is CASSPDRGAGTIYF. In DNA form, the CDR3 reads TGTGCCAGTAGCCCCGACCGGGGGGCAGGCACCATATATTTT.